This TCR beta chain was found in a study of blood T cell repertoires in COVID-19. Study context: Both acute and convalescent COVID-19 samples were obtained from the United States, Italy and Spain. T cells, B-cell-depleted T cells, or PBMCs provided the cDNA or gDNA that served as material.

The authors' processing: Nucleated cell number was recorded as an estimate derived from reference gene primer amplification. Repertoires were generated with immunoSEQ multiplex PCR, while TCRdb's copy carries only in-frame clones and drops some. V and J calls and clone size are those listed in that table; D and trimming were worked out from the DNA. Of roughly 280,000 clones listed, around 84% are singletons. The table lists this clone with a few counts. CDR3 length equals 16 residues. With V trimmed by 5 bases and J by 6 bases, 12 bases remained unmatched. The germline CDR1 and CDR2 sequences are LNHDA and SQIVND (reference sequence).

The receptor's source is a man between 60 and 70 years old with acute or convalescent COVID-19. Specimen: peripheral blood. V and J are TRBV19 and TRBJ1-5; TRBD1 agrees at 8 bases. DNA for the CDR3: TGTGCCAGTAGTTTTGGGCAGGGGGCATCGGGTCAGCCCCAGCATTTT. This encodes CASSFGQGASGQPQHF.